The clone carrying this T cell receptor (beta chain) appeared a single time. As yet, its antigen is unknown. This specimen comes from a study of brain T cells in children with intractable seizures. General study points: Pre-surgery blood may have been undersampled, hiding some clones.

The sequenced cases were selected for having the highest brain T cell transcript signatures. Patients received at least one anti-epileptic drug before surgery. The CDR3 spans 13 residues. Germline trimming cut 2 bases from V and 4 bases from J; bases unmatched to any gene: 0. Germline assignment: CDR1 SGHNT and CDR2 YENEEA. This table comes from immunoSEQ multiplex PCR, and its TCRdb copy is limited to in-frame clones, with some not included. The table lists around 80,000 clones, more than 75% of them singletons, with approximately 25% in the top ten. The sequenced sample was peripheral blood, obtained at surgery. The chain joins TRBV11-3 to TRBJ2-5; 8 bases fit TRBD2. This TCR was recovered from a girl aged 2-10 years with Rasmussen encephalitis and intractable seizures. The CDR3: CASSLLAGETQYF. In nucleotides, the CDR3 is TGTGCCAGCAGCTTACTAGCGGGAGAGACCCAGTACTTC.